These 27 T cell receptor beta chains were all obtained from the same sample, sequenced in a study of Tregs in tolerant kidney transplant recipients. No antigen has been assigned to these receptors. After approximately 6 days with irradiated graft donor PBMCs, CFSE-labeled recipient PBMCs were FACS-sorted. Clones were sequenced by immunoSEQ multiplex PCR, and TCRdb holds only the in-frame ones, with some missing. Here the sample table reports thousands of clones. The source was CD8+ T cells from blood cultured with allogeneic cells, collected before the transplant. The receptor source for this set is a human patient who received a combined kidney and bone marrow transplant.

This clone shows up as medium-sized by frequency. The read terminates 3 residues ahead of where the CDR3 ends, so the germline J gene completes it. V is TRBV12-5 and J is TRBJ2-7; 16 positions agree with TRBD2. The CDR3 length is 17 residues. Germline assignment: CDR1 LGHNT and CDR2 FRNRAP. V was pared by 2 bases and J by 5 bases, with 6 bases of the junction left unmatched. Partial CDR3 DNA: TGTGCTAGTGGTTTGCCCGGGACTAGCGGGAGGGCCCACGAG. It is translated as CASGLPGTSGRAHE. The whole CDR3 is CASGLPGTSGRAHEQYF.

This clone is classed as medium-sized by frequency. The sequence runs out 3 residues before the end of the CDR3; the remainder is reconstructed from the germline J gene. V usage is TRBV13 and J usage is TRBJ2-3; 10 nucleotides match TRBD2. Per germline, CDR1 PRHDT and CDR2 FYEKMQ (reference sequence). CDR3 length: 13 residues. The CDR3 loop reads CASSSLAGDAQYF. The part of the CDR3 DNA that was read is TGTGCCAGCAGCTCGCTAGCGGGGGATGCG.

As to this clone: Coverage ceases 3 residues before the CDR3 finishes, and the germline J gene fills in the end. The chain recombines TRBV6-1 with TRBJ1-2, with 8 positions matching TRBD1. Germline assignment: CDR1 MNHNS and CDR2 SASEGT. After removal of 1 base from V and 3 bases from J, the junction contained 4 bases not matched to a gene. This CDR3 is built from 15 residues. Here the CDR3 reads CASSEVQGEYYGYTF. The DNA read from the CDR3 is TGTGCCAGCAGTGAAGTACAGGGGGAATACTATGGC.

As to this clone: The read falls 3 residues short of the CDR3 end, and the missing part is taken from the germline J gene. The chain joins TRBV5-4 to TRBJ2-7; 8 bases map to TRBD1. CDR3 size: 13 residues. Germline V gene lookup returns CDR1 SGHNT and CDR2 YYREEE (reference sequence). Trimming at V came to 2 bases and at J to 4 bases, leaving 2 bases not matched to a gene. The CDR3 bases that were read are TGTGCCAGCAGCTTTCAGGGGGCGTACGAG. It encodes CASSFQGAYE. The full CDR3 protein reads CASSFQGAYEQYF.

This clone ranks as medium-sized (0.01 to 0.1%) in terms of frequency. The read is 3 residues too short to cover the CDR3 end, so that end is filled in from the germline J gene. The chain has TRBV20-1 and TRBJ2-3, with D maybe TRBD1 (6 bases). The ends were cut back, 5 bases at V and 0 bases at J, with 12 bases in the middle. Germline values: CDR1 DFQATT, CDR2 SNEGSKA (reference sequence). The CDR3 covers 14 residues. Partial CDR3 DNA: TGCAGTGCTGCACAGGGCCCCAGCACAGATACG. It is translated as CSAAQGPSTDT. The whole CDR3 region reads CSAAQGPSTDTQYF.

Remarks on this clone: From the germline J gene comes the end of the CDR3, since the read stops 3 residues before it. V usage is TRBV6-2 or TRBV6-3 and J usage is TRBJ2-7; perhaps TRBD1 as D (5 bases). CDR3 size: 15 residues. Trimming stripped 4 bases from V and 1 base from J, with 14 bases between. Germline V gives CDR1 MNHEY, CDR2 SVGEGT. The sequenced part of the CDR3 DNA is TGTGCCAGCAGTTTTGATCAGGGCGCTTCCTACGAG. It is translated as CASSFDQGASYE. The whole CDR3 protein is CASSFDQGASYEQYF.

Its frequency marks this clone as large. CDR3 bases read: TGTGCCTGGAGTGGCAGGGGGCGTGAGACC. This codes for CAWSGRGRET. The whole CDR3 is CAWSGRGRETQYF. The J gene is TRBJ2-5, the V gene TRBV30, with 8 bases that match TRBD1. The CDR3 goes on 3 residues after the read ends, and that part is filled in from the germline J gene. Trimming removed 1 base from V and 5 bases from J; junction bases left unmatched: 3. The length of the CDR3 is 13 residues. The germline V gene has CDR1 GTSNPN and CDR2 SVGIG (reference sequence). The variable domain in full, with the rest retrieved from reference TRBV30 and TRBJ2-5, is SQTIHQWPATLVQPVGSPLSLECTVEGTSNPNLYWYRQAAGRGLQLLFYSVGIGQISSEVPQNLSASRPQDRQFILSSKKLLLSDSGFYLCAWSGRGRETQYFGPGTRLLVL.

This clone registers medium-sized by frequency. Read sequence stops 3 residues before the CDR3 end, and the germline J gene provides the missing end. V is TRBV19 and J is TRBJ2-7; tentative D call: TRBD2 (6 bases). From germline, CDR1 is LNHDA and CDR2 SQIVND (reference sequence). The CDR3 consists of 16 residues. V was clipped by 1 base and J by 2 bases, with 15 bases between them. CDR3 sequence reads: CASSIALGGETYEQYF. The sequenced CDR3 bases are TGTGCCAGTAGTATAGCTCTTGGCGGGGAAACCTACGAG.

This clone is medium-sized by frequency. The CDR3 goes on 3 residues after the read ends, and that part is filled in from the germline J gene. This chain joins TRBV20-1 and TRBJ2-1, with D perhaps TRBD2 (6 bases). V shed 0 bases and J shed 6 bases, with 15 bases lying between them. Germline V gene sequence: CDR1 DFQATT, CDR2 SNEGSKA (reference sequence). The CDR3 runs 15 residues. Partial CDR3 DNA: TGCAGTGCTAGAGACCCGAACGTCGGGGGCAATGAG. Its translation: CSARDPNVGGNE. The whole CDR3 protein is CSARDPNVGGNEQFF.

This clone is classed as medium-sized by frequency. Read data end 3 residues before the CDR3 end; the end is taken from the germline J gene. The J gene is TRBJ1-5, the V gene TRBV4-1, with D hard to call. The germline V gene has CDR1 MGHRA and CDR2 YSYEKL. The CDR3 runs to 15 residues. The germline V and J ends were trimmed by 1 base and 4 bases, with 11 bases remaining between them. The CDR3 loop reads CASSQVERANQPQHF. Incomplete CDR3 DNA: TGCGCCAGCAGCCAAGTAGAAAGGGCTAATCAGCCC.

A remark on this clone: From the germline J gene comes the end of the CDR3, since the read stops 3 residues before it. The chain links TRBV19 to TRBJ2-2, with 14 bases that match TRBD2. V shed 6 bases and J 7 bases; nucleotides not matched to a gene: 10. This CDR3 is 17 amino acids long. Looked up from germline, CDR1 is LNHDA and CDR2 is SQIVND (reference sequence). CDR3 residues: CASSLGTSGSNVGELFF. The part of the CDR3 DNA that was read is TGTGCCAGTAGCCTTGGGACTAGCGGGAGTAATGTCGGGGAG.

CDR3 DNA (partial): TGTGCCAGCAGCCCCGGGACAGGCCACGGGAATGAAAAA. It specifies CASSPGTGHGNEK. The full CDR3 protein is CASSPGTGHGNEKLFF. V and J are TRBV6-2 or TRBV6-3 and TRBJ1-4; 8 nucleotides match TRBD1. Read coverage stops 3 residues before the CDR3 terminus; the germline J gene supplies the remainder. The J segment lost 5 bases and the V segment lost 6 bases, leaving 11 bases of the junction unmatched. This CDR3 has 16 residues. Germline lookup yields CDR1 MNHEY and CDR2 SVGEGT.

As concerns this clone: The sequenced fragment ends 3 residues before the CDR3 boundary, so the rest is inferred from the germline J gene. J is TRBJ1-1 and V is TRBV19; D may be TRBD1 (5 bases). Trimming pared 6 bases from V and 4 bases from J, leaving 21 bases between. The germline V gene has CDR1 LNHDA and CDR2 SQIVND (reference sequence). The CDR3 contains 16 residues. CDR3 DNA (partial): TGTGCCAGTAGGGTGGGGGGGGATGGGCTGGGCACTGAA. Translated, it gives CASRVGGDGLGTE. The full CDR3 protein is CASRVGGDGLGTEAFF.

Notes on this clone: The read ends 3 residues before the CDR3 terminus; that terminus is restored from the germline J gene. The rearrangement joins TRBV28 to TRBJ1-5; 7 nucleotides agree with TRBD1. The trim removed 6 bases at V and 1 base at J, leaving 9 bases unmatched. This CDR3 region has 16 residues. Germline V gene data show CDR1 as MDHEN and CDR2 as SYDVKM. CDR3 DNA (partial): TGTGCCAGCAGCCCTACAGGGGAGGGGAGCAATCAGCCC. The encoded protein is CASSPTGEGSNQP. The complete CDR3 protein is CASSPTGEGSNQPQHF.

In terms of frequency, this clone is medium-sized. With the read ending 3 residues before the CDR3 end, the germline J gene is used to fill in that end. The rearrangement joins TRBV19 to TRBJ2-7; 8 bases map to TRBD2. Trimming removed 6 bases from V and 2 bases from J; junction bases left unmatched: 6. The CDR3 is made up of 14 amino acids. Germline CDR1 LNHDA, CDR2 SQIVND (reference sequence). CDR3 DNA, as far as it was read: TGTGCCAGTAGCCCGGGACTAGGTGCCTACGAG. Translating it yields CASSPGLGAYE. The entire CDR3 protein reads CASSPGLGAYEQYF.

The sequenced CDR3 bases are TGTGCCAGTAGAGGGGCAGGGAGTTATGAG. Protein product: CASRGAGSYE. From start to end, the CDR3 is CASRGAGSYEQFF. The genes are TRBV19 and TRBJ2-1; the D gene could be TRBD1 or TRBD2 (5 bases each). The read ends 3 residues shy of where the CDR3 ends; the end is completed using the germline J gene. CDR1 LNHDA and CDR2 SQIVND come from the germline V gene (reference sequence). This CDR3 region has 13 residues. V lost 6 bases, J lost 8 bases, and 14 bases lay in between.

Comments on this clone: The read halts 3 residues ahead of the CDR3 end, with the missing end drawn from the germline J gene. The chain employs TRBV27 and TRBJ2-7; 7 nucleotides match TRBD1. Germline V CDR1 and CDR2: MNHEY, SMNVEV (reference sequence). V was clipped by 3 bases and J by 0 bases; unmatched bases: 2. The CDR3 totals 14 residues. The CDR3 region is CASSFGDSSYEQYF. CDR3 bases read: TGTGCCAGCAGTTTCGGGGACAGCTCCTACGAG.

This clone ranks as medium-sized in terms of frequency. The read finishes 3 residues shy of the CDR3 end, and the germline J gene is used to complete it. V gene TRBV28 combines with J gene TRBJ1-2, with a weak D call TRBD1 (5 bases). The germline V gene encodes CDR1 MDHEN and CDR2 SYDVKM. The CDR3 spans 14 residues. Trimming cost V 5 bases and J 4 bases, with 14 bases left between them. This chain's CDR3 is CASSLSQVSYGYTF. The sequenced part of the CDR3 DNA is TGTGCCAGCAGTCTCTCACAGGTTTCCTATGGC.

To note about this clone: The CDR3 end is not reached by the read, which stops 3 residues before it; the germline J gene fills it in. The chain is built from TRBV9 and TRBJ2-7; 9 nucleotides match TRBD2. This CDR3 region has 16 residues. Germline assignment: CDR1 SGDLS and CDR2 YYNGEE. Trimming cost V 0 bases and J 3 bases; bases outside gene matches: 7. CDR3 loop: CASSVATSGGLYEQYF. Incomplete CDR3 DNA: TGTGCCAGCAGCGTAGCTACGAGCGGGGGGCTCTACGAG.

CDR3 residues: CASSAGTGSYEQYF. The sequenced part of the CDR3 DNA is TGTGCCAGTAGTGCCGGGACAGGGTCCTACGAG. V usage is TRBV19 and J usage is TRBJ2-7, with 9 bases matching TRBD1. The CDR3 end falls 3 residues outside the read, so it is completed with the germline J gene. Trimming cost V 5 bases and J 1 base; bases outside gene matches: 3. The CDR3 loop spans 14 amino acids. The V gene's germline CDR1 is LNHDA and CDR2 SQIVND (reference sequence).

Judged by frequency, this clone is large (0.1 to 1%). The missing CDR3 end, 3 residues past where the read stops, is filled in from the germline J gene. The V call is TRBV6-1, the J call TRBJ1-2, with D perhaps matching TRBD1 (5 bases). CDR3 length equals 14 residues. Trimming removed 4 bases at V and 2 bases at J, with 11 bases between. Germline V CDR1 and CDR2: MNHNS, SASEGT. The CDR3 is CASSAGAQNYGYTF. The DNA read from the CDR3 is TGTGCCAGCAGTGCTGGGGCACAGAACTATGGC.

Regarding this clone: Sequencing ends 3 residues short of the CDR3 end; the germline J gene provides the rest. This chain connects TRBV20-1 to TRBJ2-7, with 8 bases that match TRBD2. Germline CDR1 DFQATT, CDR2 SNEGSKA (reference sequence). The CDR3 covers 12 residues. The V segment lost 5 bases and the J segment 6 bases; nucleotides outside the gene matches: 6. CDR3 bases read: TGCAGTGCTCACGGGCTAGCGGGCGAG. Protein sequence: CSAHGLAGE. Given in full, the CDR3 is CSAHGLAGEQYF.

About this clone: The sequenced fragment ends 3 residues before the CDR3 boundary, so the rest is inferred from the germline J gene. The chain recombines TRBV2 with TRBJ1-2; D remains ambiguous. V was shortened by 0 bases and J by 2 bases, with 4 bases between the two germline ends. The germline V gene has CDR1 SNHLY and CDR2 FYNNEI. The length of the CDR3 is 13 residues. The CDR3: CASSEAGNYGYTF. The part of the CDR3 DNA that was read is TGTGCCAGCAGTGAAGCCGGGAACTATGGC.

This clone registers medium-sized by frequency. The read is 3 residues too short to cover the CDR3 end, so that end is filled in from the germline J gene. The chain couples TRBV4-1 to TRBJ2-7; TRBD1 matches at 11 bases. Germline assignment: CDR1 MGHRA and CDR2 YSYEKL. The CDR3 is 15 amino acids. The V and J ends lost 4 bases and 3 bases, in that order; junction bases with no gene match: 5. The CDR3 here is CASSPGQGGGYEQYF. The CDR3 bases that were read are TGCGCCAGCAGCCCGGGACAGGGGGGTGGCTACGAG.

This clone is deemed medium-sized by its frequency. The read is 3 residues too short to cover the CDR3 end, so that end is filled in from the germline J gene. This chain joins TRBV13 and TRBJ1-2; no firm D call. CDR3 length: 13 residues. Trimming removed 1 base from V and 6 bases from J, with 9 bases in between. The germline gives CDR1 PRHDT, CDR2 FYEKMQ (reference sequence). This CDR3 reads CASSLEERDGYTF. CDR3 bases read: TGTGCCAGCAGCTTAGAGGAGCGAGATGGC. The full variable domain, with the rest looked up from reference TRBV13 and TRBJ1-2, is AAGVIQSPRHLIKEKRETATLKCYPIPRHDTVYWYQQGPGQDPQFLISFYEKMQSDKGSIPDRFSAQQFSDYHSELNMSSLELGDSALYFCASSLEERDGYTFGSGTRLTVV.

The CDR3 loop reads CASSYGRGYNEQFF. The part of the CDR3 DNA that was read is TGTGCCAGCAGTTACGGCCGGGGGTACAATGAG. The V and J genes are TRBV6-2 or TRBV6-3 and TRBJ2-1; D might be TRBD2 (6 bases). The read halts 3 residues ahead of the CDR3 end, with the missing end drawn from the germline J gene. V lost 2 bases and J 4 bases, leaving 9 bases between the germline ends. The length of the CDR3 is 14 residues. Germline V gene lookup returns CDR1 MNHEY and CDR2 SVGEGT.

CDR3 bases read: TGTGCCAGCAGCTGGTCCGCGGAGGAGGAG. It is translated as CASSWSAEEE. The whole CDR3 protein is CASSWSAEEELFF. The chain links TRBV5-6 to TRBJ2-2; tentatively, D is TRBD2 (5 bases). The CDR3 end lies 3 residues beyond the end of the read and is filled in from the germline J gene. Germline CDR1 is SGHDT and CDR2 is YYEEEE. With 3 bases removed from V and 10 bases from J, the gap between germline ends came to 13 bases. The CDR3 spans 13 residues.